This is a list of T cell receptor beta chains from one sample in a study of T cell responses to AZD1222 COVID-19 vaccine. Some clones are missing from TCRdb's copy, which holds only in-frame ones; the method was immunoSEQ multiplex PCR. The data show about 180,000 clones, with 70% to 90% seen just once and 3.5% to 5.5% held by the top ten. The sequenced sample was peripheral blood, obtained 28 days after the second dose of the MenACWY control vaccine. The receptors originated from an adult who received the MenACWY meningococcal vaccine as a control. The CDR3 runs from the conserved cysteine through the conserved F or W. A D gene is named only where the DNA matches it firmly. For some rows the clone size is stated as once, few or many, or as a class when expanded; others skip it.

TRBV15	15	-	TRBJ1-5	-	TGTGCCACCAGCAGAGCCCCTCAGGGCGCTCAGCCCCAGCATTTT	CATSRAPQGAQPQHF
TRBV28	12	-	TRBJ2-7	-	TGTGCCACAGGTCGGGGGTCCTTGGAGCAGTACTTC	CATGRGSLEQYF
TRBV2	14	-	TRBJ2-7	-	TGTGCCGCGGGTAGGGCCCCCTTCTCCTACGAGCAGTACTTC	CAAGRAPFSYEQYF
TRBV19	15	TRBD1	TRBJ1-2	-	TGTGCCAGTAGTGATCGGACAGGGGATGACTATGGCTACACCTTC	CASSDRTGDDYGYTF
TRBV5-1	15	TRBD1	TRBJ2-7	-	TGCGCCAGCAGCTTTGAGACAGGGTTTTCTAGCGAGCAGTACTTC	CASSFETGFSSEQYF
TRBV24-1	13	-	TRBJ1-2	-	TGTGCCACCAGTGAGACAGCGGACTATGGCTACACCTTC	CATSETADYGYTF
TRBV14	15	-	TRBJ2-3	-	TGTGCCAGCAGCTCCCTCTCAACGGGTCCAGATACGCAGTATTTT	CASSSLSTGPDTQYF
TRBV25-1	12	-	TRBJ1-1	-	TGTGCCAGCAGTACAGGGAGTAAGGAGACTTTCTTT	CASSTGSKETFF
TRBV7-2	11	-	TRBJ1-2	-	TGTGCCAGCAGCATACCGGGACCGTACACCTTC	CASSIPGPYTF
TRBV2	14	TRBD1	TRBJ1-2	-	TGTGCCAGCAGTCCACAGGGGGCCTACTATGGCTACACCTTC	CASSPQGAYYGYTF
TRBV15	17	-	TRBJ1-5	-	TGTGCCACCACTTCCTCCGGGAAGGCGGGGAGCAATCAGCCCCAGCATTTT	CATTSSGKAGSNQPQHF
TRBV5-1	16	TRBD2	TRBJ2-7	few	TGCGCCAGCAGCTCGGGAGGGGGACAAGTCTCCTACGAGCAGTACTTC	CASSSGGGQVSYEQYF
TRBV7-9	16	TRBD1	TRBJ2-3	-	TGTGCCAGCAGCTCCACCGGGACAGGGGGCGCAGATACGCAGTATTTT	CASSSTGTGGADTQYF
TRBV10-3	16	-	TRBJ1-1	-	TGTGCCATCAGCAGGGCTTGGACATTTTTAAACACTGAAGCTTTCTTT	CAISRAWTFLNTEAFF
TRBV6-5	13	-	TRBJ1-4	-	TGTGCCGGAGCAGGAGCAACTAATGAAAAACTGTTTTTT	CAGAGATNEKLFF
TRBV30	13	-	TRBJ1-1	once	TGTGCCTGGAGTGTAAGTCGGGCCAGTGAAGCTTTCTTT	CAWSVSRASEAFF
TRBV5-1	17	-	TRBJ2-1	-	TGCGCCAGCAGCTTGGGACCGGGAACACCGGGGTACAATGAGCAGTTCTTC	CASSLGPGTPGYNEQFF
TRBV19	12	TRBD1	TRBJ2-1	-	TGTGCCAGTAGTCTTACAGGGGAATTGTGGTTCTTC	CASSLTGELWFF
TRBV7-2	16	-	TRBJ2-1	-	TGTGCCAGCAGCCCCAGGGGCGGGACTCCTTACAATGAGCAGTTCTTC	CASSPRGGTPYNEQFF
TRBV19	16	TRBD2	TRBJ2-3	-	TGTGCCAGTGGGGGGGAGGGAACGAATCCCACAGATACGCAGTATTTT	CASGGEGTNPTDTQYF
TRBV6-5	15	TRBD2	TRBJ2-5	-	TGTGCCAGTCGGAAATGGCGGGAGGTACAAGAGACCCAGTACTTC	CASRKWREVQETQYF
TRBV7-9	15	-	TRBJ2-2	-	TGTGCCAGCAGCCAGAGCACAGGGAGGTCCGGGGAGCTGTTTTTT	CASSQSTGRSGELFF
TRBV28	15	-	TRBJ2-7	-	TGTGCCAGCAGTTTAGGTTCTGCAAGCTCCTACGAGCAGTACTTC	CASSLGSASSYEQYF
TRBV4-3	15	TRBD1	TRBJ2-7	-	TGCGCCAGCAGCCAAGTAGAGACAGGGAAATACGAGCAGTACTTC	CASSQVETGKYEQYF
TRBV7-2	14	-	TRBJ2-1	-	TGTGCCAGCAGCTTCGAGGTCCCCTACAATGAGCAGTTCTTC	CASSFEVPYNEQFF
TRBV29-1	14	TRBD1	TRBJ1-4	-	TGCAGCGTTGAAGAAGGACAGGGGGCGGAAAAACTGTTTTTT	CSVEEGQGAEKLFF
TRBV10-3	12	-	TRBJ1-2	-	TGTGCCATCGAGGGGGGTACCTATGGCTACACCTTC	CAIEGGTYGYTF
TRBV11-3	13	-	TRBJ2-7	few	TGTGCCAGCAGCTTAGGGCTAGCCTACGAGCAGTACTTC	CASSLGLAYEQYF
TRBV28	17	TRBD1	TRBJ1-5	-	TGTGCCAGCAGCCAGATCCGAGACAGGGGGTTGAGACAGCCCCAGCATTTT	CASSQIRDRGLRQPQHF
TRBV19	16	-	TRBJ1-5	-	TGTGCCAGTAGTATCGATCCAGGTTCTAGCAATCAGCCCCAGCATTTT	CASSIDPGSSNQPQHF
TRBV2	15	-	TRBJ2-1	-	TGTGCCAGCAGTGAACAACCCGGGGCCTACAATGAGCAGTTCTTC	CASSEQPGAYNEQFF
TRBV6-5	13	-	TRBJ2-5	-	TGTGCCAGCAGCGGGTCCCCCCAAGAGACCCAGTACTTC	CASSGSPQETQYF
TRBV28	15	TRBD2	TRBJ2-7	-	TGTGCCAGCAGTTCCCCCCGGGGGGTCTCCTACGAGCAGTACTTC	CASSSPRGVSYEQYF
TRBV7-3	15	TRBD1	TRBJ2-2	-	TGTGCCAGCAGCTCCACAGGGGGCAGTACCGGGGAGCTGTTTTTT	CASSSTGGSTGELFF
TRBV9	15	TRBD1	TRBJ1-6	once	TGTGCCAGCAGCGGGGACAGGGCCCTTAATTCACCCCTCCACTTT	CASSGDRALNSPLHF
TRBV7-9	12	-	TRBJ1-5	-	TGTGCCAGCAGCTTCCCAGGGGCGCCCCAGCATTTT	CASSFPGAPQHF
TRBV15	14	TRBD1	TRBJ1-4	-	TGTGCCACCAGCAGCAGGGGGCGCGGTGAAAAACTGTTTTTT	CATSSRGRGEKLFF
TRBV18	17	TRBD1	TRBJ1-2	-	TGTGCCAGCTCACCCGGCCCGCGACAGGGGGCTGGCTATGGCTACACCTTC	CASSPGPRQGAGYGYTF
TRBV21-1	15	-	TRBJ1-5	-	TGTGCCAGCAGCATTGACAGGGGTATTAATCAGCCCCAGCATTTT	CASSIDRGINQPQHF
TRBV4-3	18	TRBD2	TRBJ2-2	-	TGCGCCAGCAGCCAAGACTCGGGAGGAAGGCGTTCGTGGGGGGAGCTGTTTTTT	CASSQDSGGRRSWGELFF
TRBV7-9	13	-	TRBJ2-1	-	TGTGCCAGCAGCTTGGGGGTTGGAGGTGAGCAGTTCTTC	CASSLGVGGEQFF
TRBV12-3/TRBV12-4	13	TRBD1	TRBJ2-5	-	TGTGCCAGCAGAGACAGGGTAGGAGAGACCCAGTACTTC	CASRDRVGETQYF
TRBV6-5	14	-	TRBJ2-5	-	TGTGCCAGCAGAAACGAGCGGAGACAAGAGACCCAGTACTTC	CASRNERRQETQYF
TRBV5-4	11	-	TRBJ1-1	-	TGTGCCAGCAGCTTGTGCCCTGAAGCTTTCTTT	CASSLCPEAFF
TRBV7-9	12	TRBD1	TRBJ2-3	once	TGTGCCAGCAGCGCTACCGGGACAGGGCAGTATTTT	CASSATGTGQYF